In its sample, the clone carrying this T cell receptor (beta chain) was seen many times. Antigen: not known. TCRdb re-called the 5' RACE reads through MiXCR, storing one row per CDR3 protein. In the table there are around 450,000 distinct CDR3 sequences, 14% of which are singletons. The data belong to a study of identical twins. Study-level results: Cord blood beta clonotypes present at high abundance carried fewer insertions; no such pattern appeared in memory repertoires. With beta out-of-frame sequences, excess sharing by twins was weaker. Rather than following the same donors, the conclusions depended on cross-sectional statistical analysis.

This CDR3 contains 15 residues. V lost 3 bases to trimming and J lost 10 bases; unmatched junction nucleotides: 13. Germline CDR1 SGHRS, CDR2 YFSETQ. This sample was shared with a second study, whose subject was yellow fever vaccine responses in identical twins.

The sequenced material came from CD4+ T cells sorted from blood. This chain links TRBV5-1 with TRBJ2-1; 7 bases match TRBD2. The source of this sequence is a woman between 18 and 30 years old in good health. CDR3 sequence reads: CASSWEGQVNREQFF. The CDR3 DNA follows: TGCGCCAGCAGCTGGGAGGGCCAGGTAAATAGGGAGCAGTTCTTC.